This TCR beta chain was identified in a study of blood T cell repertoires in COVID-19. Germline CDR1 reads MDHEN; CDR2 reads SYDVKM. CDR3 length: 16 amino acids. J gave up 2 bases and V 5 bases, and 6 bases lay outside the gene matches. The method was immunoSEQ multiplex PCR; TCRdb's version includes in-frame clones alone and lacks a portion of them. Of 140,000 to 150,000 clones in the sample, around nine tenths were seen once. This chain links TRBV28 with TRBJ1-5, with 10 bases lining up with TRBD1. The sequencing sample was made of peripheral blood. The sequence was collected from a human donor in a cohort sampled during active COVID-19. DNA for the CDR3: TGTGCCAGCAGTCCCAGGACAGGGGGAGGCAATCAGCCCCAGCATTTT. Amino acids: CASSPRTGGGNQPQHF.